This T cell receptor (beta chain) was retrieved from a study of T cell responses to AZD1222 COVID-19 vaccine. The assay was immunoSEQ multiplex PCR, and TCRdb's table has in-frame clones only and misses some. The sample carries about 140,000 clones, 85% to 95% recorded once. This CDR3 spans 10 amino acids. CDR1 and CDR2 from the germline V gene are MNHGY and SAAAGT. Germline trimming cut 9 bases from V and 14 bases from J; bases unmatched to any gene: 6. The material sequenced was peripheral blood, taken on day 0 of AZD1222 vaccination. The V call is TRBV6-8, the J call TRBJ2-3; 9 nucleotides line up with TRBD2. This clonotype was sampled from an adult in good health. Here the CDR3 reads CARIAGARYF. CDR3 DNA: TGTGCCAGGATAGCGGGAGCTAGGTATTTT.